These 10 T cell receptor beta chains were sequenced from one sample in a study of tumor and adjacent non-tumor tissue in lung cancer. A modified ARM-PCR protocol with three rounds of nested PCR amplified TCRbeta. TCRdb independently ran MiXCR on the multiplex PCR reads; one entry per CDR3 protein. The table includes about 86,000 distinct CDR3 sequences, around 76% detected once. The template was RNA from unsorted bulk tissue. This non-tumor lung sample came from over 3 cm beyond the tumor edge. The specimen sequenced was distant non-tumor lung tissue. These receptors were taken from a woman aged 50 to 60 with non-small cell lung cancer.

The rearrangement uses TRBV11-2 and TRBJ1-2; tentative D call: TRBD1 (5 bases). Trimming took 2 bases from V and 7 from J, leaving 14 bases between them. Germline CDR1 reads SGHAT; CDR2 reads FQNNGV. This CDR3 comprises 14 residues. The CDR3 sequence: CASSLSQGGRGYTF. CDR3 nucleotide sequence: TGTGCCAGCAGCTTAAGCCAGGGAGGACGTGGCTACACCTTC.

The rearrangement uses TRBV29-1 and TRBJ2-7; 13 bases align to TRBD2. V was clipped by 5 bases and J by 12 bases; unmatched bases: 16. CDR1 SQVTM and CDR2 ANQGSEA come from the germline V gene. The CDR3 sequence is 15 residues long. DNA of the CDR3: TGCAGCGTTATGGGACTAGCGGGACCGCCCTACAAGCTGTACTTC. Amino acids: CSVMGLAGPPYKLYF.

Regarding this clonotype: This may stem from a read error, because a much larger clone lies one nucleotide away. As DNA, the CDR3 is TGCATTGCTAGGTCAAGCGGGGACTACAATGAGCAGTTCTTC. Encoded protein: CIARSSGDYNEQFF. The chain employs TRBV20-1 and TRBJ2-1; TRBD2 aligns across 7 bases. This CDR3 has 14 residues. CDR1 is DFQATT, CDR2 SNEGSKA, per germline (reference sequence).

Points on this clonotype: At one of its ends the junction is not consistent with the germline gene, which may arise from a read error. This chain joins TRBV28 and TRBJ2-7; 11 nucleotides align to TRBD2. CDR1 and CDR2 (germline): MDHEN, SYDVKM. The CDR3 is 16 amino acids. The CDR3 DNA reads TGTGGCAGCAGTTTCTTGGGACTAGCGGTCCCCTACGAGCAGTACTTC. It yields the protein CGSSFLGLAVPYEQYF.

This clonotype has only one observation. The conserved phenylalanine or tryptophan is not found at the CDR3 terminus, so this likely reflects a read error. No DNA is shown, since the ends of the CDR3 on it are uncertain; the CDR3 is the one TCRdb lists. The CDR3 spells CASSTGTGRTYKQYL. The chain couples TRBV11-2 to TRBJ2-7; the table's D call, TRBD1, was not checked against the DNA. Germline loops: CDR1 SGHAT, CDR2 FQNNGV. The CDR3 totals 15 residues, both ends included.

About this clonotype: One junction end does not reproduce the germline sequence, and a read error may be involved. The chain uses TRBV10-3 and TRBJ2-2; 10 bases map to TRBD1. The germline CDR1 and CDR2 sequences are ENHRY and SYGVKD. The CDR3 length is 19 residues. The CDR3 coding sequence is TGTGCCATCAGTGCCCAGGACCGGGACAGGGGATGGGACACCGTGGAGCTGTTTTTT. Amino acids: CAISAQDRDRGWDTVELFF.

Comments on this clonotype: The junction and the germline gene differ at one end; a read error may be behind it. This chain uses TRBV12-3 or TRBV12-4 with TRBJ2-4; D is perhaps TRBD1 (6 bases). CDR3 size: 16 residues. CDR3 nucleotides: TGCGCCAGCAGTTTAGGGACACTCCATGCCAAAAACATTCAGTACTTC. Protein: CASSLGTLHAKNIQYF.

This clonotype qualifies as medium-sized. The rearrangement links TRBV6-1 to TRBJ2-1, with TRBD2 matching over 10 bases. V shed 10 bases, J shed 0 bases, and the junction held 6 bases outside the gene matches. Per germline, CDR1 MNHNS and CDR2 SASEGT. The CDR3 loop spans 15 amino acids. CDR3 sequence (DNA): TGTGCCATTCTAGCGGGGGTGAGCTCCTACAATGAGCAGTTCTTC. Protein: CAILAGVSSYNEQFF.

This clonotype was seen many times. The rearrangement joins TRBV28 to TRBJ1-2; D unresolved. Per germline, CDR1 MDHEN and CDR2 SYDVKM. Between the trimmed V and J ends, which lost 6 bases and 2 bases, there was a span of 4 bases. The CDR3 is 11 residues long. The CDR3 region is CASSRNYGYTF. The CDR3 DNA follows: TGTGCCAGCAGCCGAAACTATGGCTACACCTTC.

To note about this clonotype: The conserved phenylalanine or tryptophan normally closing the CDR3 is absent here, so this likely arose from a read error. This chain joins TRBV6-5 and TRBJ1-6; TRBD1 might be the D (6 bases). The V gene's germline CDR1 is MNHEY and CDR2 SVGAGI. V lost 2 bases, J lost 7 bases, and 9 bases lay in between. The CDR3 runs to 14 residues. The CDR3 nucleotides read TGTGCCAGCAGTTACCCCGGACAGAATTCACCCCTCCACTCC. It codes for CASSYPGQNSPLHS.